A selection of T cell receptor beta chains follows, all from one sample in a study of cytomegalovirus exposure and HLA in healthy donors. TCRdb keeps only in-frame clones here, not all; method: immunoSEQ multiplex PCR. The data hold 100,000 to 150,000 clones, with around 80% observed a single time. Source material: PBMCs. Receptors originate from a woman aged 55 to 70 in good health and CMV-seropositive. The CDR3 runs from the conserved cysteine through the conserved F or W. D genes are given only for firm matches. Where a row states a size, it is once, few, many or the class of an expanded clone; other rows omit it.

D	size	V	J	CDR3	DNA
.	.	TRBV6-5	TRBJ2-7	CAIGRGSYEQYF	TGTGCCATCGGTCGCGGGTCCTACGAGCAGTACTTC
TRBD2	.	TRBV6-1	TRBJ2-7	CASRSLAAPYEQYF	TGTGCCAGCAGAAGCCTAGCGGCGCCTTACGAGCAGTACTTC
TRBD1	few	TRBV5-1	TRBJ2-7	CASSLSGTGPYEQYF	TGCGCCAGCAGCTTGTCCGGGACAGGGCCCTACGAGCAGTACTTC
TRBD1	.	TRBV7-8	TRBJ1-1	CASSLGGRDRGPNTEAFF	TGTGCCAGCAGCTTAGGGGGCCGGGACAGGGGACCGAACACTGAAGCTTTCTTT
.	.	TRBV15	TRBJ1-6	CATSRVQGTNNSPLHF	TGTGCCACCAGCAGAGTACAGGGCACGAATAATTCACCCCTCCACTTT
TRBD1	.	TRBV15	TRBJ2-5	CATATKDRFMETQYF	TGTGCCACCGCTACAAAGGACAGGTTCATGGAGACCCAGTACTTC
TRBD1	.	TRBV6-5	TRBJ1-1	CASRDRGWAEAFF	TGTGCCAGCAGGGACAGGGGCTGGGCTGAAGCTTTCTTT
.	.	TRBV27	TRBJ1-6	CASSLFRGRGNSPLHF	TGTGCCAGCAGTTTATTCCGGGGGAGGGGAAATTCACCCCTCCACTTT
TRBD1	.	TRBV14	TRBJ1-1	CASSQALTGGMNTEAFF	TGTGCCAGCAGCCAAGCTCTGACAGGGGGCATGAACACTGAAGCTTTCTTT
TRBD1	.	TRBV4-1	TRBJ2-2	CASSQERTGAVTGELFF	TGCGCCAGCAGCCAAGAACGGACAGGGGCGGTCACCGGGGAGCTGTTTTTT
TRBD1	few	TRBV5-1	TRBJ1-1	CASSSDRGPEAFF	TGCGCCAGCAGCTCAGACAGGGGTCCTGAAGCTTTCTTT
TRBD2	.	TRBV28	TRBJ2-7	CASSGTSGRAPYEQYF	TGTGCCAGCAGTGGGACTAGCGGGAGGGCTCCCTACGAGCAGTACTTC
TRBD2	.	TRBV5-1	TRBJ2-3	CASRSGGLPDTQYF	TGCGCCAGCAGAAGCGGGGGGTTACCAGATACGCAGTATTTT
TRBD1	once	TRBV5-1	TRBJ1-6	CASSFQDREYSPLHF	TGCGCCAGCAGCTTCCAAGACAGGGAGTATTCACCCCTCCACTTT
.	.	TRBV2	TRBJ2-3	CASSGPGQLRTDTQYF	TGTGCCAGCAGTGGACCGGGACAACTACGCACAGATACGCAGTATTTT
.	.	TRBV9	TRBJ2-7	CASSPLGNRAYEQYF	TGTGCCAGCAGCCCCCTGGGCAACAGGGCCTACGAGCAGTACTTC
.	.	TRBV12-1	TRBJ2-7	CASSLPKPAGTSGYEQYF	TGTGCCAGCAGCCTCCCTAAACCAGCGGGCACATCCGGCTACGAGCAGTACTTC
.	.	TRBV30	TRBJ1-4	CAGGVTNEKLFF	TGTGCCGGGGGGGTTACTAATGAAAAACTGTTTTTT
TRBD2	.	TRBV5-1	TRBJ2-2	CASSRAGGNTGELFF	TGCGCCAGCAGCCGAGCGGGGGGTAACACCGGGGAGCTGTTTTTT
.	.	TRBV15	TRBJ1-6	CATTQDWFSPLHF	TGTGCCACCACACAGGATTGGTTCTCACCCCTCCACTTT
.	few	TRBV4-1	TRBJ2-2	CASSQPLGTGELFF	TGCGCCAGCAGCCAACCCCTAGGAACCGGGGAGCTGTTTTTT
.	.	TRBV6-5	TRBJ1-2	CASRNQGHYGYTF	TGTGCCAGCAGGAATCAGGGGCACTATGGCTACACCTTC
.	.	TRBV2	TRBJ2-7	CASSVLAVRSYEQYF	TGTGCCAGCAGTGTTTTGGCGGTTAGATCCTACGAGCAGTACTTC
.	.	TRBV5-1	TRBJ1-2	CASNPNLANYGYTF	TGCGCCAGCAACCCAAATCTAGCTAACTATGGCTACACCTTC
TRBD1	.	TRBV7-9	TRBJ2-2	CASSPRQGDTGELFF	TGTGCCAGCAGCCCGCGACAGGGGGACACCGGGGAGCTGTTTTTT
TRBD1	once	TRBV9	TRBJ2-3	CASTRQGSGTDTQYF	TGTGCCAGCACCAGACAGGGGTCGGGCACAGATACGCAGTATTTT
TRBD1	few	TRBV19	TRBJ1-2	CASSNRTGEVKGYTF	TGTGCCAGTAGTAATCGGACAGGGGAGGTGAAAGGCTACACCTTC
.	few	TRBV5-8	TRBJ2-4	CASSSGRILAKNIQYF	TGTGCCAGCAGCTCGGGGAGGATATTAGCCAAAAACATTCAGTACTTC
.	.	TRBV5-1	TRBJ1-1	CASSFGQTNTEAFF	TGCGCCAGCAGCTTTGGACAGACGAACACTGAAGCTTTCTTT
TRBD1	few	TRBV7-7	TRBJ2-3	CASSFTGEDTQYF	TGTGCCAGCAGCTTCACAGGGGAGGATACGCAGTATTTT
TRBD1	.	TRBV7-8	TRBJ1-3	CASSLSQGASGNTIYF	TGTGCCAGCAGCTTATCTCAGGGGGCCTCTGGAAACACCATATATTTT
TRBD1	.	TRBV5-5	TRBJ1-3	CASSPISDRAGNTIYF	TGTGCCAGCAGCCCTATTAGCGACAGGGCAGGAAACACCATATATTTT
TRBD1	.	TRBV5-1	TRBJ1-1	CASSTTTGTGTEAFF	TGCGCCAGCAGCACAACGACAGGGACGGGCACTGAAGCTTTCTTT
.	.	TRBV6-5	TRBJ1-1	CASSPNRDYGAFF	TGTGCCAGCAGTCCAAACCGGGACTATGGGGCTTTCTTT
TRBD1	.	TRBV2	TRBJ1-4	CASARTGGEKLFF	TGTGCCAGCGCCCGGACAGGGGGTGAAAAACTGTTTTTT
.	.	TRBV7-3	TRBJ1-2	CASSPGASYGYTF	TGTGCCAGCAGCCCCGGTGCCTCCTATGGCTACACCTTC
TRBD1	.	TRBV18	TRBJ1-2	CASSPATQDRVGYTF	TGTGCCAGCTCACCCGCAACCCAGGACAGGGTTGGCTACACCTTC
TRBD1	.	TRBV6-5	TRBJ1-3	CASSYSGQGTGNTIYF	TGTGCCAGCAGTTACTCGGGACAGGGGACTGGAAACACCATATATTTT
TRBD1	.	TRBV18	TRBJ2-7	CASSGDRDYEQYF	TGTGCCAGCTCTGGGGACAGGGACTACGAGCAGTACTTC
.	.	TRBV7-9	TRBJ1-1	CASTGGSWNTEAFF	TGTGCCTCCACGGGGGGCAGCTGGAACACTGAAGCTTTCTTT
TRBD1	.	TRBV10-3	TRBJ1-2	CAISDGPGGFANYGYTF	TGTGCCATCAGCGACGGTCCAGGGGGGTTCGCTAACTATGGCTACACCTTC
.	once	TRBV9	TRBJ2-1	CASSALTGDYNEQFF	TGTGCCAGCAGCGCTTTGACAGGTGACTACAATGAGCAGTTCTTC
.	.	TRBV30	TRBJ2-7	CAWLQGGHEQYF	TGTGCCTGGTTACAGGGCGGCCACGAGCAGTACTTC
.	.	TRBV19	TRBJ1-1	CASAGLSGTEAFF	TGTGCCAGCGCAGGGTTGAGTGGTACTGAAGCTTTCTTT
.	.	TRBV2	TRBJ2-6	CASSDRQVGANVLTF	TGTGCCAGCAGTGATCGACAGGTTGGGGCCAACGTCCTGACTTTC
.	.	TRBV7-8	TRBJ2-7	CASSSTGQLGSYEQYF	TGTGCCAGCAGCTCCACCGGACAGTTGGGGTCCTACGAGCAGTACTTC
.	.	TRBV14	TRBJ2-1	CASSQKYTRGYNEQFF	TGTGCCAGCAGCCAAAAATATACTAGGGGGTACAATGAGCAGTTCTTC
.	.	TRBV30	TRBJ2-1	CAWRGKTTESYNEQFF	TGTGCCTGGAGGGGAAAGACTACCGAATCCTACAATGAGCAGTTCTTC
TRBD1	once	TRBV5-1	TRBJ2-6	CASSLVTGGAGANVLTF	TGCGCCAGCAGCTTGGTTACAGGGGGAGCAGGGGCCAACGTCCTGACTTTC
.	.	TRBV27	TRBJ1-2	CASSPRDKWGYTF	TGTGCCAGCAGTCCTCGGGATAAATGGGGCTACACCTTC
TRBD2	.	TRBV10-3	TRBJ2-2	CAISFSDLAGTNTGELFF	TGTGCCATCAGTTTTTCCGATTTAGCGGGAACGAACACCGGGGAGCTGTTTTTT